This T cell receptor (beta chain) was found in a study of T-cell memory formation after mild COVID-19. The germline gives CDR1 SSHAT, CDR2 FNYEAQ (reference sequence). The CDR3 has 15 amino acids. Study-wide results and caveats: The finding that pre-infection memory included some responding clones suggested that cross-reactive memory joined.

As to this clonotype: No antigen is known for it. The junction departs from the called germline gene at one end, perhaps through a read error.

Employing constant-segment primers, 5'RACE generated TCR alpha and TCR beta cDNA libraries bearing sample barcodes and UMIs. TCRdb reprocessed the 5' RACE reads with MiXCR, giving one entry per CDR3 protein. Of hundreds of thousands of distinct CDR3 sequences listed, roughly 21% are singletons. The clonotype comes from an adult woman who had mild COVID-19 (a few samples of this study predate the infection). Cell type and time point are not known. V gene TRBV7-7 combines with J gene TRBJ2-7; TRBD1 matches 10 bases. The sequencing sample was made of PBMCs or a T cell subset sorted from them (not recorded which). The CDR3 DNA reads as TGTGCTAGCAGCTTAGGGACAGGGGCCACCTACGAGCAGTACTTC. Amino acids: CASSLGTGATYEQYF.